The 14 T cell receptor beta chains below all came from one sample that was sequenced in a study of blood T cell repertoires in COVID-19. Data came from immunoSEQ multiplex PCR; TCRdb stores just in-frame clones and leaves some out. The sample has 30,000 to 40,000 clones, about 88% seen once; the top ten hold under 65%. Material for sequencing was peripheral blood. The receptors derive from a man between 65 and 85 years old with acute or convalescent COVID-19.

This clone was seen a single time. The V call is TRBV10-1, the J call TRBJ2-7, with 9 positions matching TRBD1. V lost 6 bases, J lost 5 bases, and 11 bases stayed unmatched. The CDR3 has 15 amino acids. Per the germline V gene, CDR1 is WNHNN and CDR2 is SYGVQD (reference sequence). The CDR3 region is CASSPSGTGFHEQYF. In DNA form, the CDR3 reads TGCGCCAGCAGCCCCTCCGGGACAGGGTTCCACGAGCAGTACTTC.

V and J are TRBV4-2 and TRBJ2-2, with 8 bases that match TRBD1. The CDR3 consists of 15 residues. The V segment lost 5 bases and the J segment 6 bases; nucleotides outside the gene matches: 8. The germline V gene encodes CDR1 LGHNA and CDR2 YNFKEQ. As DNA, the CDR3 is TGTGCCAGCAGCTCCCACCAGGGGGCGGCCGGGGAGCTGTTTTTT. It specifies CASSSHQGAAGELFF.

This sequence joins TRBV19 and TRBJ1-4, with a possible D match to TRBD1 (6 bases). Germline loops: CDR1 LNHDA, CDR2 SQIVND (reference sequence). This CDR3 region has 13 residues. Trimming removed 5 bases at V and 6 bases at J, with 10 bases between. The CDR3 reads CASSRQVDEKLFF. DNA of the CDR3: TGTGCCAGTAGTCGACAGGTTGATGAAAAACTGTTTTTT.

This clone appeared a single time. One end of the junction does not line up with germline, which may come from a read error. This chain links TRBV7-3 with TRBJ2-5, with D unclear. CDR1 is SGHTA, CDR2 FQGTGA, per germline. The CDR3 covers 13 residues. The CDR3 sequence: CASSLTQQETQYF. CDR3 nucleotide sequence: TGTGCCAGCAGCCTAACCCAACAAGAGACCCAGTACTTC.

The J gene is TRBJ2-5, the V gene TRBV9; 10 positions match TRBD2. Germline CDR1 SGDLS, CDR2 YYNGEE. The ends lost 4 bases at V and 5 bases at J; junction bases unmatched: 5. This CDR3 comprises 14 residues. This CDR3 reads CASSSSGRGETQYF. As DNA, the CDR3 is TGTGCCAGCAGCTCAAGCGGGAGGGGGGAGACCCAGTACTTC.

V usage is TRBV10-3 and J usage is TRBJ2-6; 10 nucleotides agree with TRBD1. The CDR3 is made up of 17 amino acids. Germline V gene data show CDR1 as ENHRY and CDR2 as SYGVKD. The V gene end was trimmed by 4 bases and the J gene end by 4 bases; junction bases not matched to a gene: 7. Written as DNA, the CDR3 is TGTGCCATCAGTGTTAGACAGGGGGCCGACGGGGCCAACGTCCTGACTTTC. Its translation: CAISVRQGADGANVLTF.

The CDR3 DNA sequence: TGTGCCAGCAGCTTTCCCGGGACAGGGATAACTGAAGCTTTCTTT. It specifies CASSFPGTGITEAFF. The genes are TRBV7-2 and TRBJ1-1, with TRBD1 identical over 9 bases. CDR1 and CDR2 from the germline V gene are SGHTA and FQGNSA. This CDR3 contains 15 residues. V trimming: 3 bases; J trimming: 5 bases; junction bases outside the gene matches: 7.

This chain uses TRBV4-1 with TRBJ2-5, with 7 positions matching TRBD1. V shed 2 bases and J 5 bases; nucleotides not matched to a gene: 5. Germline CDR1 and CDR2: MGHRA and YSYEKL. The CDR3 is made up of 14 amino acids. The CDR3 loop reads CASSQLEQGETQYF. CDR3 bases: TGCGCCAGCAGCCAATTAGAACAGGGGGAGACCCAGTACTTC.

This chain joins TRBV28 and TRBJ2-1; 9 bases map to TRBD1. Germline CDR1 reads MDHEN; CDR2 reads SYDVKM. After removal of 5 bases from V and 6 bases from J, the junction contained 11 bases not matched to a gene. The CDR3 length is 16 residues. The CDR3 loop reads CASSPPAGQGSNEQFF. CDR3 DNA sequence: TGTGCCAGCAGTCCCCCAGCGGGACAGGGCAGCAATGAGCAGTTCTTC.

The CDR3 sequence: CASSFPAGDRTDTQYF. Here the CDR3 DNA reads TGTGCCAGCAGTTTTCCAGCGGGGGACCGCACAGATACGCAGTATTTT. V and J are TRBV6-2 or TRBV6-3 and TRBJ2-3, with 8 positions matching TRBD2. The length of the CDR3 is 16 residues. Germline values: CDR1 MNHEY, CDR2 SVGEGT. The V gene end was trimmed by 4 bases and the J gene end by 1 base; junction bases not matched to a gene: 7.

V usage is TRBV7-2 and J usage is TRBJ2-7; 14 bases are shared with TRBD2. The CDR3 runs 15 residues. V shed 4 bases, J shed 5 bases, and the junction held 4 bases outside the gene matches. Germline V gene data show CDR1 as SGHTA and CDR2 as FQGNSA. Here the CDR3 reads CASSSGLAGGNEQYF. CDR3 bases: TGTGCCAGCAGCTCTGGACTAGCGGGAGGTAACGAGCAGTACTTC.

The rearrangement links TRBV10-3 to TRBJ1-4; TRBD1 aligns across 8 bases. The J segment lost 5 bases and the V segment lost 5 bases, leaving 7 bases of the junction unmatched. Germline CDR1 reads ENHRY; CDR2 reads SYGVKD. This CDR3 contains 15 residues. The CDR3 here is CAISPSGQANEKLFF. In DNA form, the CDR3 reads TGTGCCATCAGTCCTTCGGGACAGGCCAATGAAAAACTGTTTTTT.

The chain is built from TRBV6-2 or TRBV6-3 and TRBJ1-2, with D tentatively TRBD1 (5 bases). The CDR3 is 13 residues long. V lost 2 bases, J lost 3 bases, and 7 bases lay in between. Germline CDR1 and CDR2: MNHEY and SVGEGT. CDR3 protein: CASSYGGDYGYTF. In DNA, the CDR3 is TGTGCCAGCAGTTACGGAGGGGACTATGGCTACACCTTC.

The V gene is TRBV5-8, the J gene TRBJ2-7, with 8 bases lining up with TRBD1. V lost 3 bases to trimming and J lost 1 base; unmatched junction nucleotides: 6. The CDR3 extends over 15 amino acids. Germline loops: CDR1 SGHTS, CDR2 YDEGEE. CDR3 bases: TGTGCCAGCAGCTCCTTAAGGACAGGGTCCTACGAGCAGTACTTC. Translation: CASSSLRTGSYEQYF.